The clone carrying this TCR beta chain was counted only a few times. Its matching antigen is unknown. The primer mix had 60 Vbeta and 13 Jbeta primers. TCRdb's copy holds only in-frame clones and misses some; the assay was immunoSEQ multiplex PCR. The sample holds under 150,000 clones; approximately 79% are singletons and the top ten take around 1%. The CDR3 sequence is 16 residues long. Germline V gene lookup returns CDR1 MNHNS and CDR2 SASEGT. Trimming took 1 base from V and 1 from J, leaving 14 bases between them. The data were taken from a study of cytomegalovirus exposure and HLA in healthy donors. The overall study: Of 398 genotyped donors, approximately 80% clustered with self-reported Caucasian donors. General study points: It was confirmed in vitro that a few of the CMV-associated chains were specific for CMV antigens.

V gene TRBV6-1 combines with J gene TRBJ2-7; TRBD1 might be the D (6 bases). This TCR came from a male donor in good health and CMV-seronegative. Sequencing was done on a sample of PBMCs. In DNA, the CDR3 is TGTGCCAGCAGTGAAGACAATTGGACAGCATCCTACGAGCAGTACTTC. Its translation: CASSEDNWTASYEQYF.